This T cell receptor beta chain stems from a study of chemoradiotherapy in HPV16-positive cancers. Study-level background: Candidate HPV-specific clones and shared TCR motifs came from two HPV16-positive patients.

The repertoire was sequenced with immunoSEQ multiplex PCR; TCRdb's copy has only in-frame clones and lacks some. The profile shows more than 9,000 clones, 60% to 75% of them singletons. The study, taken as a whole, reports: Candidate HPV-specific clones and E7-related TCR motifs grew in tumor during treatment. For HPV16-positive patients, expanding HPV-responsive T cells associated with longer recurrence-free survival.

Concerning this clone itself: Its specificity is not known.

Repertoires were sampled repeatedly during chemoradiotherapy. Germline V gene sequence: CDR1 SNHLY, CDR2 FYNNEI. The CDR3 is 14 residues long. V lost 2 bases, J lost 10 bases, and 15 bases lay in between. The chain uses TRBV2 and TRBJ2-1; D could derive from TRBD1 or TRBD2 (6 bases each). This clonotype was obtained from a human donor with HPV-associated anogenital cancer. The specimen was obtained from a patient who underwent chemoradiotherapy. CDR3 nucleotide sequence: TGTGCCAGCAGTGAATCGACGGGGGCGGGAGAGCAGTTCTTC. It yields the protein CASSESTGAGEQFF.